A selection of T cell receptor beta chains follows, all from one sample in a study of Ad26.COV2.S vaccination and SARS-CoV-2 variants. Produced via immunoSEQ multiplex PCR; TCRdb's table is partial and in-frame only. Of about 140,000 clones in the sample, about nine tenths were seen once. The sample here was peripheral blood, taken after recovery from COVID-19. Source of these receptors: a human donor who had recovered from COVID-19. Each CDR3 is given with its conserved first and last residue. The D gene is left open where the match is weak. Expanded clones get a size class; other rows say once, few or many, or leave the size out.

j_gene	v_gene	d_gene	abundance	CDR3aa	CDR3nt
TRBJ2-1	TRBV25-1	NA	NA	CASSGGQGDNEQFF	TGTGCCAGCAGTGGGGGGCAAGGGGACAATGAGCAGTTCTTC
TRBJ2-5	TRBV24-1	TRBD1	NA	CATSDKPTGGRGETQYF	TGTGCCACCAGTGATAAACCGACAGGGGGCCGGGGAGAGACCCAGTACTTC
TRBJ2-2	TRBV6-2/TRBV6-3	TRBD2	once	CASSLRLAGVTGELFF	TGTGCCAGCAGTTTAAGACTAGCGGGGGTCACCGGGGAGCTGTTTTTT
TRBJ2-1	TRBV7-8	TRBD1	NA	CASSLGWTGGGEQFF	TGTGCCAGCAGCTTAGGATGGACAGGGGGAGGTGAGCAGTTCTTC
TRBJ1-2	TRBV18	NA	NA	CASSPKGDPGYTF	TGTGCCAGCTCACCTAAAGGGGATCCTGGCTACACCTTC
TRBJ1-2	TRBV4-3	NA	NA	CASSQNRQGGGYTF	TGCGCCAGCAGCCAGAACAGGCAGGGAGGGGGCTACACCTTC
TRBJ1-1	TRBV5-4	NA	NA	CASSLGGGDTEAFF	TGTGCCAGCAGCTTGGGCGGGGGGGACACTGAAGCTTTCTTT
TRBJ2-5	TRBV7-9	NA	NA	CASSLRQTNTETQYF	TGTGCCAGCAGCTTACGTCAGACAAACACGGAGACCCAGTACTTC
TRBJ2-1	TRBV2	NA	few	CASSESGGFNEQFF	TGTGCCAGCAGTGAATCGGGCGGATTCAATGAGCAGTTCTTC
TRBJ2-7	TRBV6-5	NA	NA	CASSYLPGNGEQYF	TGTGCCAGCAGTTACTTGCCTGGGAATGGCGAGCAGTACTTC
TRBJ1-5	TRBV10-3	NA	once	CAISGGGGNQPQHF	TGTGCCATCAGTGGGGGCGGCGGCAATCAGCCCCAGCATTTT
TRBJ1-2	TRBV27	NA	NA	CASSLSANYGYTF	TGTGCCAGCAGTTTATCAGCTAACTATGGCTACACCTTC
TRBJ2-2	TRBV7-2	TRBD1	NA	CASSAGQGSGELFF	TGTGCCAGCAGCGCGGGACAGGGATCCGGGGAGCTGTTTTTT
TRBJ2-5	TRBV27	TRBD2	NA	CASSFLAGGAETQYF	TGTGCCAGCAGTTTCCTAGCGGGGGGCGCGGAGACCCAGTACTTC
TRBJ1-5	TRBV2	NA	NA	CASREGQGYQPQHF	TGTGCCAGCAGGGAAGGCCAGGGCTATCAGCCCCAGCATTTT
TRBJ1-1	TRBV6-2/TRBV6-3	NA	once	CASSYSIIRKPNTEAFF	TGTGCCAGCAGTTACTCGATAATAAGGAAGCCGAACACTGAAGCTTTCTTT
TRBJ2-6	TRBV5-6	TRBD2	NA	CASSPGGGSGANVLTF	TGTGCCAGCAGCCCCGGCGGGGGCTCTGGGGCCAACGTCCTGACTTTC
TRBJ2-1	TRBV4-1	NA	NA	CASSQGGVGGPNEQFF	TGCGCCAGCAGCCAAGGAGGAGTGGGGGGGCCCAATGAGCAGTTCTTC
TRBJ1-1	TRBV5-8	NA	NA	CASSPWVGVEAFF	TGTGCCAGCAGCCCCTGGGTGGGAGTGGAAGCTTTCTTT
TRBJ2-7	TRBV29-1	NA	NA	CSVDLLGDISYEQYF	TGCAGCGTGGACCTGTTGGGGGACATATCCTACGAGCAGTACTTC
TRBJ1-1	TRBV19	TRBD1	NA	CASSMARQGLISGTEAFF	TGTGCCAGTAGTATGGCAAGACAGGGTCTCATCTCCGGCACTGAAGCTTTCTTT
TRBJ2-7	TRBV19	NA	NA	CASSISHSGTPEYYF	TGTGCCAGTAGTATATCTCATTCCGGGACCCCAGAATATTACTTC
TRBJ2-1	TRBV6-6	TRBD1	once	CASSTGDRGYEQFF	TGTGCCAGCAGTACGGGGGACAGGGGGTATGAGCAGTTCTTC
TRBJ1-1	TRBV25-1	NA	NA	CASSEYSLNTEAFF	TGTGCCAGCAGTGAATATTCCCTGAACACTGAAGCTTTCTTT
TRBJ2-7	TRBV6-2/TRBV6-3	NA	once	CASSYGRTYEQYF	TGTGCCAGCAGTTACGGTAGAACATACGAGCAGTACTTC